Shown below are 14 T cell receptor beta chains from a single sample sequenced in a study of molecular identifiers for immune sequencing clone quantification. TCRdb itself ran the PCR reads through MiXCR, one entry per CDR3 protein. The repertoire holds about 640,000 distinct CDR3 sequences, with about 20% as singletons. Sequences were obtained from naive CD8+ T cells from blood, with Jurkat cell RNA spiked in. Subset meaning: FACS-sorted CD8+CD4-CCR7+CD45RA+ naive T cells. Source of these receptors: a human donor in good health. Some libraries in this study had Jurkat cell RNA spiked in.

This clonotype occurred a few times. The chain combines TRBV9 with TRBJ1-1; D might be TRBD1 (5 bases). V gave up 0 bases and J gave up 1 base, with 10 bases separating them. Germline V gene data show CDR1 as SGDLS and CDR2 as YYNGEE. The CDR3 runs to 15 residues. CDR3 region: CASSVGGPTNTEAFF. The CDR3 DNA follows: TGTGCCAGCAGCGTAGGGGGACCGACGAACACTGAAGCTTTCTTT.

This clonotype was picked up many times. CDR3 loop: CASSLMAGNTEAFF. CDR3 in DNA: TGTGCCAGCAGTTTAATGGCGGGGAACACTGAAGCTTTCTTT. V usage is TRBV27 and J usage is TRBJ1-1; no firm D call. The ends were cut back, 2 bases at V and 1 base at J, with 8 bases in the middle. The CDR3 contains 14 residues. Germline V CDR1 and CDR2: MNHEY, SMNVEV (reference sequence).

This clonotype was picked up many times. The chain employs TRBV7-9 and TRBJ1-1; TRBD1 matches at 9 bases. With 1 base clipped from V and 5 bases from J, the junction kept 5 bases outside the gene matches. The CDR3 covers 15 residues. Germline V gene data show CDR1 as SEHNR and CDR2 as FQNEAQ (reference sequence). CDR3 nucleotides: TGTGCCAGCAGCTTAGGCAACAGGGGGCTTACTGAAGCTTTCTTT. It translates to CASSLGNRGLTEAFF.

This clonotype occurred a few times. This chain connects TRBV13 to TRBJ1-4; D remains ambiguous. Trimming took off 5 bases at V and 5 bases at J, with 12 bases between the two ends. This CDR3 is 14 amino acids long. Looked up from germline, CDR1 is PRHDT and CDR2 is FYEKMQ (reference sequence). The CDR3 coding sequence is TGTGCCAGCAGCCTGGGTCTCCAAAATGAAAAACTGTTTTTT. Its protein product is CASSLGLQNEKLFF.

Details on this clonotype: At one end, the junction sequence differs from germline, possibly due to a read error. The chain uses TRBV4-1 and TRBJ2-7; no definite D call. Per the germline V gene, CDR1 is MGHRA and CDR2 is YSYEKL. This CDR3 comprises 13 residues. CDR3 loop: CASGQDRTYEQYF. The CDR3 DNA is TGCGCCAGCGGCCAAGACCGGACCTACGAGCAGTACTTC.

This clonotype was found many times. The chain combines TRBV12-5 with TRBJ2-7, with 7 nucleotides matching TRBD2. CDR3 length: 13 residues. Losses at the gene ends were 6 bases for V and 7 bases for J; bases not matched to a gene: 9. Germline V lookup: CDR1 LGHNT, CDR2 FRNRAP. The CDR3 protein is CASGKGGRVEQYF. CDR3 sequence (DNA): TGTGCTAGTGGGAAGGGAGGGAGGGTGGAGCAGTACTTC.

The table lists this clonotype with a few counts. At one boundary the junction diverges from the germline segment, which might be a read error. J is TRBJ2-7 and V is TRBV4-1, with 12 bases fitting TRBD2. Germline assignment: CDR1 MGHRA and CDR2 YSYEKL. CDR3 length: 15 residues. CDR3 in DNA: TGCGCCAGCAGCCTGAGGACTAGCGGGGTCTACGAGCAGTGCTTC. Translating it yields CASSLRTSGVYEQCF.

V gene TRBV10-3 combines with J gene TRBJ2-1; D remains ambiguous. Germline-derived CDR1 and CDR2 are ENHRY and SYGVKD. With 0 bases removed from V and 8 bases from J, the gap between germline ends came to 11 bases. The CDR3 has 14 residues. CDR3: CAISESKADDEQFF. CDR3 coding DNA: TGTGCCATCAGTGAGTCGAAGGCAGACGATGAGCAGTTCTTC.

This clonotype was seen many times. The V and J genes are TRBV30 and TRBJ1-1, with D perhaps matching TRBD1 (5 bases). Germline CDR1 is GTSNPN and CDR2 is SVGIG (reference sequence). The CDR3 has 14 amino acids. V lost 3 bases, J lost 6 bases, and 17 bases lay in between. CDR3 coding DNA: TGTGCCTGGAGGAGCTGGGACGCAAGCGCTGAAGCTTTCTTT. This gives the protein CAWRSWDASAEAFF.

This sequence joins TRBV20-1 and TRBJ2-5, with TRBD2 matching 8 bases. There are 14 residues in the CDR3. V dropped 1 base and J dropped 5; count of bases not matched to a gene: 6. CDR1 and CDR2 (germline): DFQATT, SNEGSKA (reference sequence). The CDR3 protein is CSARGAGVGETQYF. The CDR3 DNA follows: TGCAGTGCTAGAGGAGCGGGAGTCGGGGAGACCCAGTACTTC.

This clonotype showed up many times. The genes are TRBV27 and TRBJ1-1, with TRBD1 as a possible D gene (6 bases). The V end lost 3 bases, the J end lost 12 bases, and 17 bases lay between the germline ends. The germline CDR1 and CDR2 sequences are MNHEY and SMNVEV (reference sequence). The CDR3 has 13 amino acids. For the CDR3, the DNA is TGTGCCAGCAGTTTCTCTGGGGGGCCCGAGACTTTCTTT. Translation gives CASSFSGGPETFF.

This clonotype was found many times. The chain combines TRBV7-2 with TRBJ1-1, with a tentative D call TRBD1 (6 bases). Germline CDR1 is SGHTA and CDR2 is FQGNSA. The CDR3 is made up of 15 amino acids. Trimming cost V 4 bases and J 8 bases, with 20 bases left between them. The CDR3 DNA is TGTGCCAGCAGCTCTCGGACAGTTTGGTCGATAGAAGCTTTCTTT. Translation: CASSSRTVWSIEAFF. Combining the CDR3 with reference TRBV7-2 and TRBJ1-1 gives the whole variable domain GAGVSQSPSNKVTEKGKDVELRCDPISGHTALYWYRQSLGQGLEFLIYFQGNSAPDKSGLPSDRFSAERTGGSVSTLTIQRTQQEDSAVYLCASSSRTVWSIEAFFGQGTRLTVV.

This clonotype was found many times. The V gene is TRBV4-1, the J gene TRBJ2-5; 7 bases align to TRBD1. The CDR3 extends over 14 amino acids. Trimming at V came to 3 bases and at J to 4 bases, leaving 5 bases not matched to a gene. Germline lookup yields CDR1 MGHRA and CDR2 YSYEKL. The CDR3: CASSQITGVETQYF. In nucleotides, the CDR3 is TGCGCCAGCAGCCAGATCACAGGGGTAGAGACCCAGTACTTC.

V is TRBV28 and J is TRBJ2-7; possible D gene TRBD1, 6 bases. Germline V gene sequence: CDR1 MDHEN, CDR2 SYDVKM. The CDR3 spans 14 residues. V was trimmed by 4 bases and J by 7 bases, leaving 17 bases between them. For the CDR3, the DNA is TGTGCCAGCAGTTCACGGGACACCCCCAGGGAGCAGTACTTC. Its translation is CASSSRDTPREQYF.